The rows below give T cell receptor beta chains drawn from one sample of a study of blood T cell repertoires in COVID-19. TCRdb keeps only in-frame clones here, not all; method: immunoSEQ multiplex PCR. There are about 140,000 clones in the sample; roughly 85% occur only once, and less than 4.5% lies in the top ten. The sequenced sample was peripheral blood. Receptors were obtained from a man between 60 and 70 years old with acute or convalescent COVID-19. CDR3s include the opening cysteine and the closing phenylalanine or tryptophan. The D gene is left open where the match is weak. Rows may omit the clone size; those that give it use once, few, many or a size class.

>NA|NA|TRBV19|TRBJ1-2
TGTGCCAGTAGCCCGGGACTCCAATCGAGCGGCTACACCTTC
CASSPGLQSSGYTF
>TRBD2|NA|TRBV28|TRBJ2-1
TGTGCCAGCAGTTCTCGACTAGCGGGCTTCAATGAGCAGTTCTTC
CASSSRLAGFNEQFF
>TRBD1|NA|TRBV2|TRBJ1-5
TGTGCCAGCAGCGGACAGGTATCAGCCAATCAGCCCCAGCATTTT
CASSGQVSANQPQHF
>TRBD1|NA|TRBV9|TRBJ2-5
TGTGCCAGCAGCCCCCTACCGGACAGGCAAGAGACCCAGTACTTC
CASSPLPDRQETQYF
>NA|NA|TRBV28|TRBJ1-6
TGTGCCAGCAGCTCCCCTGGCCGATTAAGCTCCTATAATTCACCCCTCCACTTT
CASSSPGRLSSYNSPLHF
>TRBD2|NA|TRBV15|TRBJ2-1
TGTGCCACCCTTGGTAGCGGGAAAAAAAATGAGCAGTTCTTC
CATLGSGKKNEQFF
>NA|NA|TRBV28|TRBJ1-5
NA
CASSTSTGGKQPQHF
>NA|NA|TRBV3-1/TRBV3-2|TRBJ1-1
TGTGCCAGCAGCCCCTCATCCGGACAGATCATGAACACTGAAGCTTTCTTT
CASSPSSGQIMNTEAFF
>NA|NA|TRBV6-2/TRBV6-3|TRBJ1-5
TGTGCCAGCAGTTACCTCGGAGTTGAGCAGCCCCAGCATTTT
CASSYLGVEQPQHF
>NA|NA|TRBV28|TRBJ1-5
TGTGCCAGCAGTCCTGCCTCGGGCGGGTTCCAGCCCCAGCATTTT
CASSPASGGFQPQHF
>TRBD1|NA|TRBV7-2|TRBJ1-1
TGTGCCAGCAGTTCACAGGGGATGAACACTGAAGCTTTCTTT
CASSSQGMNTEAFF
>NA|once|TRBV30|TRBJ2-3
TGTGCCTGGAGTGTATCGGGGGAGACGCAGTATTTT
CAWSVSGETQYF
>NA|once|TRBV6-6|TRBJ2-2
TGTGCCAGCCCATCGGACTTCACCGGGGAGCTGTTTTTT
CASPSDFTGELFF
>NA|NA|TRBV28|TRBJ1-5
TGTGCCAGCCAACGAGATAGCAATCAGCCCCAGCATTTT
CASQRDSNQPQHF
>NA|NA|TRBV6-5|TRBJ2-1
TGTGCCAGCAGTTACTCGGTGAGGAATGAGCAGTTCTTC
CASSYSVRNEQFF
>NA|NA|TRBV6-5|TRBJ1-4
TGTGCCAGCAGTTCCACCCACGGACTTAATGAAAAACTGTTTTTT
CASSSTHGLNEKLFF
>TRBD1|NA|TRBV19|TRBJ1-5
TGTGCCAGCGGGGAACAGGGGGCTTCTAATCAGCCCCAGCATTTT
CASGEQGASNQPQHF
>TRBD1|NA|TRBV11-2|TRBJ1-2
TGTGCCAGCAGCTTTGACAGGGACAACTATGGCTACACCTTC
CASSFDRDNYGYTF
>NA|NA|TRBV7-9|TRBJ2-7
TGTGCCAGCAACCCTGACAGTACCTACGAGCAGTACTTC
CASNPDSTYEQYF
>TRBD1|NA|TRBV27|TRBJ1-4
TGTGCCAGCAGTTTAGGCGGACAGGGGGCTGTAAAACTGTTTTTT
CASSLGGQGAVKLFF
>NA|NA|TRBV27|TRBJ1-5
TGTGCCAGCAATCCGGGGAGGAGACGCAATCAGCCCCAGCATTTT
CASNPGRRRNQPQHF
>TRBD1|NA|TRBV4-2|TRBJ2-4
TGTGCCAGCAGCCTCGGACAGGGAATTGGTGGCATTCAGTACTTC
CASSLGQGIGGIQYF
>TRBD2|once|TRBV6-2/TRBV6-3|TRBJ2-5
TGTGCCAGCAGTTCGACACTAGCGGGGCAAGAGACCCAGTACTTC
CASSSTLAGQETQYF
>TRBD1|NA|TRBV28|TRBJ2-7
TGTGCCAGCAGTAAGACAGGGGGTCGAGAGCAGTACTTC
CASSKTGGREQYF
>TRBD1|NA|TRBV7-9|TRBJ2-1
TGTGCCAGCAGGGCCGGGACAGGGGGAATGGATGAGCAGTTCTTC
CASRAGTGGMDEQFF
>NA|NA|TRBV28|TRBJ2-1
TGTGCCAGCAGTTTGGCTAGTCCTCCTTACAATGAGCAGTTCTTC
CASSLASPPYNEQFF
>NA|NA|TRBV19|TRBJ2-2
TGTGCCAGTAGTAATCGGGATTCCGGGGAGCTGTTTTTT
CASSNRDSGELFF
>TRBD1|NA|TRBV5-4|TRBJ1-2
TGTGCCAGCAGCCCAGACAGGGCGAGGGAGGGCTACACCTTC
CASSPDRAREGYTF